The source of this T cell receptor (beta chain) is a study of T cell repertoires in cytomegalovirus infection. Study background: Indications of both CMV infection and matching HLA type were provided by public TCR beta signatures.

Regarding the study as a whole: In two of eight donors, the top clonotype was HLA-C-restricted CMV-specific.

V lost 0 bases to trimming and J lost 1 base, with 10 bases between them. Germline loops: CDR1 ENHRY, CDR2 SYGVKD. This CDR3 contains 16 residues. MiXCR was run by TCRdb on the reads, yielding one entry per CDR3 protein. The table includes 830,000 or so distinct CDR3 sequences, 32% detected once. This clonotype turned up a few times. The antigen is not known. This material consisted of cultured CD8+ T cells from PBMCs, taken from culture after CMV antigen stimulation. The source of this sequence is a human donor in good health (CMV status not recorded). Some clones in this sample may be carry-over from other donors' samples. The J gene is TRBJ1-5, the V gene TRBV10-3; D is possibly TRBD1 (6 bases). The CDR3 loop reads CAISESYRGSNQPQHF. For the CDR3, the DNA is TGTGCCATCAGTGAGTCTTATAGGGGGAGCAATCAGCCCCAGCATTTT.